Shown below are 9 T cell receptor beta chains from a single sample sequenced in a study of T cell repertoires in cytomegalovirus infection. From the reads, TCRdb called clonotypes with MiXCR, one entry per CDR3 protein. The table has 200,000 to 300,000 distinct CDR3 sequences, about 7% seen once; the top ten hold about 6.5%. Sequencing was carried out using PBMCs. The origin of the receptors is a human donor in good health (CMV status not recorded). Some clones in this sample may be carry-over from other donors' samples.

This clonotype appeared many times. V usage is TRBV20-1 and J usage is TRBJ2-2; 10 bases match TRBD2. This CDR3 is 17 amino acids long. Germline V gene sequence: CDR1 DFQATT, CDR2 SNEGSKA (reference sequence). The J segment lost 6 bases and the V segment lost 0 bases, leaving 10 bases of the junction unmatched. CDR3 DNA sequence: TGCAGTGCTAGAGATCAGGGGTTAACTAGCGGGGCCGGGGAGCTGTTTTTT. It translates to CSARDQGLTSGAGELFF.

This clonotype was seen at least ten times. The chain couples TRBV29-1 to TRBJ2-7, with 7 bases fitting TRBD2. Germline CDR1 SQVTM, CDR2 ANQGSEA. The V gene end was trimmed by 5 bases and the J gene end by 2 bases; junction bases not matched to a gene: 3. The CDR3 runs 12 residues. The CDR3 DNA is TGCAGCGTTCAGCGGGGTGCCTACGAGCAGTACTTC. Residues: CSVQRGAYEQYF.

There are many counts of this clonotype. The chain uses TRBV7-3 and TRBJ2-7; no definite D call. CDR3 size: 15 residues. Germline V gene data show CDR1 as SGHTA and CDR2 as FQGTGA. V lost 0 bases and J lost 3, with 12 bases in between. CDR3 in amino acids: CASSLTPAPNYEQYF. The DNA of the CDR3 is TGTGCCAGCAGCTTAACCCCCGCTCCAAACTACGAGCAGTACTTC.

This clonotype was counted ten times or more. This chain uses TRBV19 with TRBJ2-5, with 8 bases matching TRBD1. Unmatched junction bases numbered 8, after V lost 3 bases and J lost 5 bases. The CDR3 is made up of 15 amino acids. The germline CDR1 and CDR2 sequences are LNHDA and SQIVND (reference sequence). The CDR3 spells CASSISGTGVETQYF. The CDR3 bases are TGTGCCAGTAGTATCTCCGGGACAGGAGTGGAGACCCAGTACTTC.

This clonotype has a count of ten or more. The rearrangement links TRBV12-3 or TRBV12-4 to TRBJ2-1; no reliable D call. With 6 bases removed from V and 7 bases from J, the gap between germline ends came to 13 bases. This CDR3 is built from 13 residues. The CDR3 coding sequence is TGTGCCAGCAGACTCGATGGCAGGAATGAGCAGTTCTTC. Protein product: CASRLDGRNEQFF.

The sample holds many counts of this clonotype. This chain connects TRBV5-5 to TRBJ2-4; 9 bases are a match to TRBD1. CDR3 length equals 18 residues. V shed 2 bases, J shed 5 bases, and the junction held 14 bases outside the gene matches. Germline CDR1 is SGHKS and CDR2 is YYEKEE (reference sequence). The CDR3 loop reads CASSLRRTGGSSENIQYF. The CDR3 coding sequence is TGTGCCAGCAGCTTAAGGCGCACAGGGGGCTCTTCGGAAAACATTCAGTACTTC.

This clonotype was counted ten times or more. The chain joins TRBV28 to TRBJ1-5; the D is unclear. The germline gives CDR1 MDHEN, CDR2 SYDVKM. The CDR3 consists of 16 residues. Trimming removed 5 bases from V and 2 bases from J, with 16 bases in between. The CDR3 region is CASSPRAGFGNQPQHF. The CDR3 DNA sequence: TGTGCCAGCAGTCCCCGGGCGGGATTTGGCAATCAGCCCCAGCATTTT.

This clonotype was seen at least ten times. The chain is built from TRBV2 and TRBJ2-1; 10 positions agree with TRBD1. The CDR3 covers 16 residues. J was trimmed by 9 bases and V by 1 base; bases with no gene match: 9. CDR1 and CDR2 from the germline V gene are SNHLY and FYNNEI. CDR3: CASSEVSGQGVFEQFF. CDR3 coding DNA: TGTGCCAGCAGTGAAGTATCCGGACAGGGGGTTTTTGAGCAGTTCTTC. The full variable domain, its missing parts supplied by reference TRBV2 and TRBJ2-1, is EPEVTQTPSHQVTQMGQEVILRCVPISNHLYFYWYRQILGQKVEFLVSFYNNEISEKSEIFDDQFSVERPDGSNFTLKIRSTKLEDSAMYFCASSEVSGQGVFEQFFGPGTRLTVL.

The chain joins TRBV4-3 to TRBJ2-2, with a weak D call TRBD2 (6 bases). The ends were cut back, 4 bases at V and 6 bases at J, with 18 bases in the middle. The CDR3 has 16 amino acids. CDR1 and CDR2 (germline): LGHNA, YSLEER. Here the CDR3 reads CASSRRAGPNPGELFF. DNA of the CDR3: TGCGCCAGCAGCCGCCGTGCGGGGCCCAACCCCGGGGAGCTGTTTTTT.